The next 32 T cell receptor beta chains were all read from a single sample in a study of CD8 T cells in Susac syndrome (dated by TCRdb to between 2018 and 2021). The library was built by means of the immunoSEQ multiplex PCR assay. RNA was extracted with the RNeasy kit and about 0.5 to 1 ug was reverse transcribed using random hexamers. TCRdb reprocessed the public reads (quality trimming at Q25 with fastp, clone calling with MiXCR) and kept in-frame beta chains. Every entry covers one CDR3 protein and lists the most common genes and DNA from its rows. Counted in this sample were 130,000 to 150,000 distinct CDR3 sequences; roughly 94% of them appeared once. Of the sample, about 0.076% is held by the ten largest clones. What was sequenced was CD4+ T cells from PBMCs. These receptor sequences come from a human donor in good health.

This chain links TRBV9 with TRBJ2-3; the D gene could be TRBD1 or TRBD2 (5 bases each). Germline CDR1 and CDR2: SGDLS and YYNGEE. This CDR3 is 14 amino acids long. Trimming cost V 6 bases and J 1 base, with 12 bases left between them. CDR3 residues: CASKTQEGTDTQYF. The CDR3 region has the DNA TGTGCCAGCAAAACACAGGAGGGCACAGATACGCAGTATTTT.

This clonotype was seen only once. The CDR3 loop reads CASSDSRNEKLFF. The CDR3 DNA follows: TGTGCCAGCAGCGACAGTAGAAATGAAAAACTGTTTTTT. The V and J genes are TRBV2 and TRBJ1-4; possibly TRBD1 for D (5 bases). V lost 6 bases and J 5 bases, leaving 10 bases between the germline ends. The CDR3 consists of 13 residues. The germline CDR1 and CDR2 sequences are SNHLY and FYNNEI. Combining the CDR3 with reference TRBV2 and TRBJ1-4 gives the whole variable domain EPEVTQTPSHQVTQMGQEVILRCVPISNHLYFYWYRQILGQKVEFLVSFYNNEISEKSEIFDDQFSVERPDGSNFTLKIRSTKLEDSAMYFCASSDSRNEKLFFGSGTQLSVL.

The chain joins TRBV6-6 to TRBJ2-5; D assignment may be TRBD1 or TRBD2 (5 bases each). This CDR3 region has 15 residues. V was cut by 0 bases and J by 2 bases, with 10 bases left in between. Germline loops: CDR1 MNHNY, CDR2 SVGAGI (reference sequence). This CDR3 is CASSYSWGRQETQYF. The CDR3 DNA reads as TGTGCCAGCAGTTACTCATGGGGGAGACAAGAGACCCAGTACTTC.

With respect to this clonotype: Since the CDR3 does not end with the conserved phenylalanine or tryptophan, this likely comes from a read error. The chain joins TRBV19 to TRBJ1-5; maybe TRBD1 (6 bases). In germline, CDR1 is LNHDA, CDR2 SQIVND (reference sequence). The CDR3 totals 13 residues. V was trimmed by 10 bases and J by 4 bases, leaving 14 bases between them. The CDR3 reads CATTHRVNQPQHL. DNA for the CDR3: TGTGCCACTACACACAGGGTAAATCAGCCCCAGCATTTG.

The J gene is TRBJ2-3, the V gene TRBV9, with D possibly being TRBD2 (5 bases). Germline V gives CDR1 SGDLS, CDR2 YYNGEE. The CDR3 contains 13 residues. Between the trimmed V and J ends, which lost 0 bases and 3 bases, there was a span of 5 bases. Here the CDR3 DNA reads TGTGCCAGCAGCGTAGCGGGGACAGATACGCAGTATTTT. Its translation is CASSVAGTDTQYF.

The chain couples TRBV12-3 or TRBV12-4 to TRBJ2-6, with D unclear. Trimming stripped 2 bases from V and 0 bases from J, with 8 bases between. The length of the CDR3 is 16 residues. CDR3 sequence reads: CASSLLRGSGANVLTF. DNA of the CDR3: TGTGCCAGCAGTTTACTACGTGGCTCTGGGGCCAACGTCCTGACTTTC.

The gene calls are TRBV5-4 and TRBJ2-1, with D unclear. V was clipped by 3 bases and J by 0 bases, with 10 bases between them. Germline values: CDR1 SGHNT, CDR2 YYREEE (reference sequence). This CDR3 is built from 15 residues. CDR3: CASSSSVSSYNEQFF. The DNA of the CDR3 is TGTGCCAGCAGCTCCTCCGTGAGCTCCTACAATGAGCAGTTCTTC.

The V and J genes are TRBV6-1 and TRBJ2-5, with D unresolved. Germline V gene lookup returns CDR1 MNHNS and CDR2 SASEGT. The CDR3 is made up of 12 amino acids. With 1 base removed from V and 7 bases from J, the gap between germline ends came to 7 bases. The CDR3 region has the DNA TGTGCCAGCAGTGAAGATCGGGTGACCCAGTACTTC. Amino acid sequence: CASSEDRVTQYF.

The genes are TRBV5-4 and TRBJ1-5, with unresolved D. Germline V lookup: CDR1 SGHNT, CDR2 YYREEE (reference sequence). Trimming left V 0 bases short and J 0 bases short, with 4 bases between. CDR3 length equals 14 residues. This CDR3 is CASSLAHSNQPQHF. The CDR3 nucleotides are TGTGCCAGCAGCTTGGCTCATAGCAATCAGCCCCAGCATTTT.

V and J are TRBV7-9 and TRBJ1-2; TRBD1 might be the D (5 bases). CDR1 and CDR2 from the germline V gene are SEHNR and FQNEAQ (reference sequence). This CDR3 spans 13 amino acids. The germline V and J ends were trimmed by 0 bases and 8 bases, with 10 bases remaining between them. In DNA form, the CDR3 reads TGTGCCAGCAGCTTAGCGGGGGAGTTCGGCTACACCTTC. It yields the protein CASSLAGEFGYTF.

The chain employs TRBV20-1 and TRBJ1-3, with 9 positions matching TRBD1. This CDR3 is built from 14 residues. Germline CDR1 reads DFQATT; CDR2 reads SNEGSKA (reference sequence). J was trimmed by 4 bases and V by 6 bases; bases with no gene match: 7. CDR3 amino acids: CSALDRGMGNTIYF. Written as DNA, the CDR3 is TGCAGTGCACTGGACAGGGGAATGGGAAACACCATATATTTT.

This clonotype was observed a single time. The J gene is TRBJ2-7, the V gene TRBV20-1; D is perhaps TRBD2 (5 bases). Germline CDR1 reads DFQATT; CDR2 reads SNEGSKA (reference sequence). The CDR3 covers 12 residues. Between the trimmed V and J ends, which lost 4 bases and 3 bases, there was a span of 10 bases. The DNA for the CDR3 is TGCAGTGCTAAGAGGGTCGACTACGAGCAGTACTTC. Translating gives CSAKRVDYEQYF.

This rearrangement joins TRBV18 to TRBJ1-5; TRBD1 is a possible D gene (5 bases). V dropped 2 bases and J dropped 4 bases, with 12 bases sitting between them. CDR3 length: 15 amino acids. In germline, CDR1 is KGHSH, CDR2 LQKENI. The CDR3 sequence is CASSPGDRGNQPQHF. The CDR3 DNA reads TGTGCCAGCTCACCAGGAGACCGGGGGAATCAGCCCCAGCATTTT.

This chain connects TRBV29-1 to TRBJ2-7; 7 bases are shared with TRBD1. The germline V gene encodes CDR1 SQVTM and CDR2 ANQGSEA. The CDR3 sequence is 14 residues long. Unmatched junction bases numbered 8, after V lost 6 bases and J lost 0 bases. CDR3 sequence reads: CSVGPTGTSYEQYF. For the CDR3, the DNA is TGCAGCGTGGGACCGACAGGGACCTCCTACGAGCAGTACTTC.

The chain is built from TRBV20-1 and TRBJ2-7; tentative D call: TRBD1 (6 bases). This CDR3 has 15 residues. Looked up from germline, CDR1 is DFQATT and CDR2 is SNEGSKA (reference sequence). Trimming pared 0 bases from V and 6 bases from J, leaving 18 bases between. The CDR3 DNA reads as TGCAGTGCTAGAGATCCCCGACAGGATCCTACCGAGCAGTACTTC. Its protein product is CSARDPRQDPTEQYF.

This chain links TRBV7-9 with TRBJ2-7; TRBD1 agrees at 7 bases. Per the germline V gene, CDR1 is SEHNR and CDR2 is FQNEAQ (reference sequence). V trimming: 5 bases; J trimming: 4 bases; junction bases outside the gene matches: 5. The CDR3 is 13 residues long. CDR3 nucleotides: TGTGCCAGCAGCGGACAGGTGGGTTACGAGCAGTACTTC. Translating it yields CASSGQVGYEQYF.

In nucleotides, the CDR3 is TGTGCCAGCAGTTCCGATGCAGGCCTCAATCAGCCCCAGCATTTT. Translating it yields CASSSDAGLNQPQHF. The genes are TRBV2 and TRBJ1-5, with no clear D. The CDR3 has 15 amino acids. Between the trimmed V and J ends, which lost 5 bases and 3 bases, there was a span of 14 bases. Looked up from germline, CDR1 is SNHLY and CDR2 is FYNNEI.

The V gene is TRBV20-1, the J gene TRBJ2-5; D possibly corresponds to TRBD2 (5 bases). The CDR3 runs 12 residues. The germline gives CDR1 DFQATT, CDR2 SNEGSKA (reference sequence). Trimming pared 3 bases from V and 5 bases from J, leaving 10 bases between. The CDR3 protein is CSAREVLETQYF. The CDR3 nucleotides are TGCAGTGCTAGGGAGGTATTGGAGACCCAGTACTTC.

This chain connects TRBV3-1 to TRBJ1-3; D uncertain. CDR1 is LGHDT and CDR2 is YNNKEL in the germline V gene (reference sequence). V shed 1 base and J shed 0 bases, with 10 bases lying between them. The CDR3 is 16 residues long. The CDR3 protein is CASSQGLLTSGNTIYF. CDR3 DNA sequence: TGTGCCAGCAGCCAAGGATTGCTCACCTCTGGAAACACCATATATTTT.

CDR3 sequence: CASSLGQGSPGANVLTF. For the CDR3, the DNA is TGTGCCAGCAGTTTAGGGCAGGGCAGCCCTGGGGCCAACGTCCTGACTTTC. This chain uses TRBV12-3 or TRBV12-4 with TRBJ2-6, with a possible D match to TRBD1 (5 bases). V gave up 1 base and J gave up 2 bases, with 12 bases separating them. This CDR3 region has 17 residues.

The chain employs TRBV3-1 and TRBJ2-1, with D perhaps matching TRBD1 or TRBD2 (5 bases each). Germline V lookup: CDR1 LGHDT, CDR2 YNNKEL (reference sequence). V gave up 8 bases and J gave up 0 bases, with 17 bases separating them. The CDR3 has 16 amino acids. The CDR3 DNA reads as TGTGCCAGCGCCCGCCTTGGGGCGGGCTCCTACAATGAGCAGTTCTTC. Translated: CASARLGAGSYNEQFF.

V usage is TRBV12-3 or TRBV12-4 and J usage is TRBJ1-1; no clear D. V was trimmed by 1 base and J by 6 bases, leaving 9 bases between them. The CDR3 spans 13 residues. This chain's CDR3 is CASSLGVGAEAFF. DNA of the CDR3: TGTGCCAGCAGTTTAGGAGTCGGGGCTGAAGCTTTCTTT.

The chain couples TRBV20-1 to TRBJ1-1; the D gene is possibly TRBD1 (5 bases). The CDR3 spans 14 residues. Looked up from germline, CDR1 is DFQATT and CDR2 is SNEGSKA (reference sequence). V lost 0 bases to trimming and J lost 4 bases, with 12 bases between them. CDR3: CSARDERGITEAFF. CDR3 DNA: TGCAGTGCTAGAGATGAGCGGGGGATCACTGAAGCTTTCTTT.

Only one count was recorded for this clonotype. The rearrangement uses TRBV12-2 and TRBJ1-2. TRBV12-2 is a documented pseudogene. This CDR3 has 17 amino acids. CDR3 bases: TGTGCAAGTCGCTTAGCCCAAGCGGGAGATGAGGTGAATGGCTACACCTTC. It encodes CASRLAQAGDEVNGYTF.

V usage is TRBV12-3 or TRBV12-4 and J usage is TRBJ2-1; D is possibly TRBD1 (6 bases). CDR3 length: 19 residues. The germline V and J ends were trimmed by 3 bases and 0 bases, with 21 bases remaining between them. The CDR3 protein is CASSFSGTGILSSYNEQFF. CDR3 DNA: TGTGCCAGCAGTTTTTCTGGAACAGGGATTCTTAGCTCCTACAATGAGCAGTTCTTC.

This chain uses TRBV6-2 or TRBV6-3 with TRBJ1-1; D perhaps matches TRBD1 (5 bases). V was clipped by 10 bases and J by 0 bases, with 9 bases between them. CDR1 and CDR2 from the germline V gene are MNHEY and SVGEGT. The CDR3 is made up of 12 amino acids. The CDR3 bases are TGTGCCACCGGGACCGTGAACACTGAAGCTTTCTTT. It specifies CATGTVNTEAFF.

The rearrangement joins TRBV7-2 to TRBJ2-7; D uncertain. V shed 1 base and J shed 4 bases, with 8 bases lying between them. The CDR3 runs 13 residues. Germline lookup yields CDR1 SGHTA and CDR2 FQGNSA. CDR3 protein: CASSLGSGYEQYF. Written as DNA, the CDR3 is TGTGCCAGCAGCTTAGGGTCTGGGTACGAGCAGTACTTC.

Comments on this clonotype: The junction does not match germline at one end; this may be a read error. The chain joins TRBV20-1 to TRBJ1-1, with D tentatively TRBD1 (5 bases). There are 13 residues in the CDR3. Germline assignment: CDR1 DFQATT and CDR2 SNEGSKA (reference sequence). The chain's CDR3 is CSARGQMGTEAFF. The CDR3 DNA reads TGCAGTGCTAGAGGGCAGATGGGGACTGAAGCCTTCTTT.

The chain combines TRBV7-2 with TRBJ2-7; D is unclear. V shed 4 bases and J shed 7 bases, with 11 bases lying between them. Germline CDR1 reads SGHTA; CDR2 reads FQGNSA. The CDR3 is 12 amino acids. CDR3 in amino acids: CASSSSLREQYF. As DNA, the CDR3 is TGTGCCAGCAGCTCCTCTCTGAGGGAGCAGTACTTC.

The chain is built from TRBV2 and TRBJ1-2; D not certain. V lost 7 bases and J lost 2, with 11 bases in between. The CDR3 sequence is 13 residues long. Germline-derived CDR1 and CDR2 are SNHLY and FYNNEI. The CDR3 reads CASKEEVNYGYTF. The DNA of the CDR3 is TGTGCCAGCAAAGAGGAGGTGAACTATGGCTACACCTTC.

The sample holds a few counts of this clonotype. The CDR3 here is CASSSGTSGSYEQYF. The CDR3, as DNA: TGTGCCAGCAGTTCGGGGACTAGCGGCTCCTACGAGCAGTACTTC. The genes are TRBV6-5 and TRBJ2-7, with 11 bases identical to TRBD2. The CDR3 consists of 15 residues. Unmatched junction bases numbered 2, after V lost 4 bases and J lost 0 bases. Germline CDR1 MNHEY, CDR2 SVGAGI.

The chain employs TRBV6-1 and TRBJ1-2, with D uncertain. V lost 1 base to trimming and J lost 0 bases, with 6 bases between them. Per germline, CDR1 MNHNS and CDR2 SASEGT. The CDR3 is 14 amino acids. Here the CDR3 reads CASSEGSANYGYTF. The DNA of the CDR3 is TGTGCCAGCAGTGAAGGTTCAGCTAACTATGGCTACACCTTC.